The sequence of this T cell receptor beta chain was determined in a study of cytomegalovirus exposure and HLA in healthy donors. The PCR was carried out with 60 Vbeta primers and 13 Jbeta primers. Sequencing was performed with immunoSEQ multiplex PCR; in TCRdb, only in-frame clones are kept and a portion is missing. The data show about 120,000 clones, over 75% seen once. V shed 0 bases and J shed 8 bases, with 11 bases lying between them. CDR1 and CDR2 from the germline V gene are SGHRS and YFSETQ. The CDR3 is made up of 14 amino acids. General observations from the study: Data from an earlier analysis indicated that most TCR beta V segments were productive either about 87% or about 30% of the time.

About this clone itself: Antigen specificity is unknown.

The sample was PBMCs. The sequence came from a woman aged 18 to 35 in good health and CMV-seronegative. The V gene is TRBV5-1, the J gene TRBJ1-4, with D possibly being TRBD1 (5 bases). The CDR3: CASSLGTTEEKLFF. DNA of the CDR3: TGCGCCAGCAGCTTGGGGACAACTGAGGAAAAACTGTTTTTT.